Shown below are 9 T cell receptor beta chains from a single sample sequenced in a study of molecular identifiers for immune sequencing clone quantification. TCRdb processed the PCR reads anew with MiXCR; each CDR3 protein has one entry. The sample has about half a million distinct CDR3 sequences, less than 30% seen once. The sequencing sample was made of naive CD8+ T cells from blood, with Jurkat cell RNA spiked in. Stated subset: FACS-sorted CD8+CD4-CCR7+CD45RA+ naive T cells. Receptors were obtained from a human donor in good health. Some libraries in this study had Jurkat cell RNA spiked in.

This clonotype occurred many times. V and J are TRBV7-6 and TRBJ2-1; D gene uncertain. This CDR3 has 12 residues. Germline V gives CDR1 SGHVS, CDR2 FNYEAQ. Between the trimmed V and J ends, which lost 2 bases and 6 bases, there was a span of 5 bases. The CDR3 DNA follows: TGTGCCAGCAGCTTAACAAGCAATGAGCAGTTCTTC. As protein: CASSLTSNEQFF.

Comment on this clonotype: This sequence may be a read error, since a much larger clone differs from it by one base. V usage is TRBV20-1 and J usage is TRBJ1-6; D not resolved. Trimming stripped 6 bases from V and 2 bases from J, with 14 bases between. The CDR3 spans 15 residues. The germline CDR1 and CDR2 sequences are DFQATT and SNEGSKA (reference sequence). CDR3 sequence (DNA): TGCAGTGCCACAGACGCGAGCCCCTATAATTCACCCCTCCACTTT. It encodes CSATDASPYNSPLHF.

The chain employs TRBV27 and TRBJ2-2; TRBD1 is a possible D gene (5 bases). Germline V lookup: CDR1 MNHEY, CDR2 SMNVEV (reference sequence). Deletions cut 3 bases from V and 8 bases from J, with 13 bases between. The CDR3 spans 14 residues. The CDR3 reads CASSLVWGGGELFF. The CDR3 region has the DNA TGTGCCAGCAGTTTGGTATGGGGCGGTGGGGAGCTGTTTTTT.

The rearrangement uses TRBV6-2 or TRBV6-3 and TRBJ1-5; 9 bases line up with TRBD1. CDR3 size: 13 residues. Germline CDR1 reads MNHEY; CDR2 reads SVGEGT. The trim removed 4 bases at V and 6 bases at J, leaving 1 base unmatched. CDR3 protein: CASSWTGVQPQHF. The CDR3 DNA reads TGTGCCAGCAGTTGGACAGGGGTTCAGCCCCAGCATTTT.

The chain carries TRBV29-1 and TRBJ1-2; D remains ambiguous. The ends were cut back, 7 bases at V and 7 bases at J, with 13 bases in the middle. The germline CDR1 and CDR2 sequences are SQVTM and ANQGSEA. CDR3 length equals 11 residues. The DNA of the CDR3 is TGCAGCGCCCCTCGGGGTAGTGGCTACACCTTC. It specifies CSAPRGSGYTF. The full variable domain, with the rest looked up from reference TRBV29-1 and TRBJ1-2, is SAVISQKPSRDICQRGTSLTIQCQVDSQVTMMFWYRQQPGQSLTLIATANQGSEATYESGFVIDKFPISRPNLTFSTLTVSNMSPEDSSIYLCSAPRGSGYTFGSGTRLTVV.

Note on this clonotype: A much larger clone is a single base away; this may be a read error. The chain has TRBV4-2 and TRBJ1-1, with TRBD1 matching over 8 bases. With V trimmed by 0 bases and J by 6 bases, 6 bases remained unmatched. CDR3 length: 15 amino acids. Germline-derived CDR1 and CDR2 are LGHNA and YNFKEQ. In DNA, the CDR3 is TGTGCCAGCAGCCAAGATTCAGGGGGCAACGCTGAAGCTTTCTTT. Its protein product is CASSQDSGGNAEAFF.

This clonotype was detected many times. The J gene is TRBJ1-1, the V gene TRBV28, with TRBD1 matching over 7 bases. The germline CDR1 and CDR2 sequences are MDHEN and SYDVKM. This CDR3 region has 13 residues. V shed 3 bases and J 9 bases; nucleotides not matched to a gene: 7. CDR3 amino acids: CASSFFPGQKAFF. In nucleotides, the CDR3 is TGTGCCAGCAGTTTTTTTCCGGGACAGAAAGCTTTCTTT.

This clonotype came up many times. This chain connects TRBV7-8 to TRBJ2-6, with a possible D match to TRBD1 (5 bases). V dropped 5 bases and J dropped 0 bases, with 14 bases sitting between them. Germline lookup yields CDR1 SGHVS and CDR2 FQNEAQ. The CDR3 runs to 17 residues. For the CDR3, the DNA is TGTGCCAGCAGCACACCGGACATAGTCTCTGGGGCCAACGTCCTGACTTTC. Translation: CASSTPDIVSGANVLTF.

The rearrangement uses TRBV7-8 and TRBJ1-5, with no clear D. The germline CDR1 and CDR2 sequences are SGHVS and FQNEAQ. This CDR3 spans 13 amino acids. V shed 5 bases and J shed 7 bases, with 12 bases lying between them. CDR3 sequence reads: CASSDPIGQPQHF. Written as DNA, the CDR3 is TGTGCCAGCAGCGACCCCATAGGCCAGCCCCAGCATTTT. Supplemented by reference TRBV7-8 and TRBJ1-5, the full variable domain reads GAGVSQSPRYKVAKRGQDVALRCDPISGHVSLFWYQQALGQGPEFLTYFQNEAQLDKSGLPSDRFFAERPEGSVSTLKIQRTQQEDSAVYLCASSDPIGQPQHFGDGTRLSIL.